A single sample is the source of the 32 T cell receptor beta chains below, sequenced in a study of beta chain features in type 1 diabetes. The whole isolated RNA underwent reverse transcription, so sequencing captured expressed TCRB transcripts. Produced via immunoSEQ multiplex PCR; TCRdb's table is partial and in-frame only. The sample contains about 360,000 clones, 10% to 15% of which appear only once. Sequencing used naive CD4+ T cells from blood. These receptors all stem from a man in his late teens or twenties in good health.

This clone was seen a few times. The J gene is TRBJ2-3, the V gene TRBV10-3; 7 bases line up with TRBD1. The ends lost 7 bases at V and 2 bases at J; junction bases unmatched: 9. Germline V gives CDR1 ENHRY, CDR2 SYGVKD. This CDR3 is 15 amino acids long. DNA for the CDR3: TGTGCCATCAAAACCTGGACAGGCCTCACAGATACGCAGTATTTT. It codes for CAIKTWTGLTDTQYF.

The gene calls are TRBV4-3 and TRBJ1-5; possibly TRBD1 for D (5 bases). V lost 0 bases and J lost 9, with 12 bases in between. The CDR3 runs 14 residues. The germline gives CDR1 LGHNA, CDR2 YSLEER. In DNA, the CDR3 is TGCGCCAGCAGCCAAGATGACAGTTTGTTGCCCCAGCATTTT. Protein product: CASSQDDSLLPQHF.

The chain joins TRBV13 to TRBJ1-4; D call uncertain. The CDR3 has 13 amino acids. Per the germline V gene, CDR1 is PRHDT and CDR2 is FYEKMQ (reference sequence). Trimming took 3 bases from V and 7 from J, leaving 9 bases between them. The CDR3 loop reads CASSFGGIEKLFF. The CDR3 coding sequence is TGTGCCAGCAGCTTTGGCGGGATTGAAAAACTGTTTTTT.

This clone is a singleton in its sample. CDR3 sequence (DNA): TGTGCCACCAGCAGAGGGGACAGCGGATATGGCTACACCTTC. It codes for CATSRGDSGYGYTF. The V call is TRBV15, the J call TRBJ1-2, with TRBD1 matching 7 bases. The ends lost 1 base at V and 5 bases at J; junction bases unmatched: 4. The CDR3 sequence is 14 residues long. Per the germline V gene, CDR1 is LNHNV and CDR2 is YYDKDF (reference sequence).

This clone has more than one count but fewer than ten. The chain couples TRBV5-4 to TRBJ2-7, with D possibly matching TRBD1 (6 bases). The CDR3 is made up of 13 amino acids. Trimming removed 1 base at V and 7 bases at J, with 12 bases between. Germline CDR1 is SGHNT and CDR2 is YYREEE (reference sequence). CDR3 residues: CASSLSGGVEQYF. DNA of the CDR3: TGTGCCAGCAGCTTGTCTGGGGGCGTAGAGCAGTACTTC.

V and J are TRBV5-1 and TRBJ1-2, with 7 bases matching TRBD1. The CDR3 is 14 amino acids. Germline trimming cut 4 bases from V and 0 bases from J; bases unmatched to any gene: 3. Germline CDR1 and CDR2: SGHRS and YFSETQ. This CDR3 is CASSPGQPNYGYTF. Written as DNA, the CDR3 is TGCGCCAGCAGCCCGGGACAGCCTAACTATGGCTACACCTTC. Filled out from reference TRBV5-1 and TRBJ1-2, the complete variable domain reads KAGVTQTPRYLIKTRGQQVTLSCSPISGHRSVSWYQQTPGQGLQFLFEYFSETQRNKGNFPGRFSGRQFSNSRSEMNVSTLELGDSALYLCASSPGQPNYGYTFGSGTRLTVV.

The V call is TRBV15, the J call TRBJ1-2, with 7 bases fitting TRBD1. This CDR3 has 15 amino acids. V trimming: 4 bases; J trimming: 2 bases; junction bases outside the gene matches: 7. Germline loops: CDR1 LNHNV, CDR2 YYDKDF (reference sequence). The CDR3 DNA follows: TGTGCCACCAGCAAAAGGGACAGTTCGAACTATGGCTACACCTTC. Its protein is CATSKRDSSNYGYTF.

The V gene is TRBV7-9, the J gene TRBJ2-2; the D gene is possibly TRBD2 (6 bases). The CDR3 is 13 amino acids. V lost 4 bases to trimming and J lost 8 bases, with 11 bases between them. From germline, CDR1 is SEHNR and CDR2 FQNEAQ (reference sequence). Here the CDR3 DNA reads TGTGCCAGCAGCTCTGGAGGGTTGGGGGAGCTGTTTTTT. It specifies CASSSGGLGELFF.

This clone has only a few counts. This chain links TRBV29-1 with TRBJ2-3; TRBD1 aligns across 9 bases. The trim removed 5 bases at V and 0 bases at J, leaving 6 bases unmatched. The CDR3 has 15 residues. Germline V CDR1 and CDR2: SQVTM, ANQGSEA. This CDR3 reads CSVNRGQGSTDTQYF. CDR3 sequence (DNA): TGCAGCGTTAATCGAGGACAGGGGAGCACAGATACGCAGTATTTT.

This clone was counted a few times. The J gene is TRBJ2-1, the V gene TRBV2, with 9 positions matching TRBD1. The CDR3 consists of 15 residues. Per the germline V gene, CDR1 is SNHLY and CDR2 is FYNNEI. With V trimmed by 6 bases and J by 10 bases, 13 bases remained unmatched. Here the CDR3 reads CASSENRDRVGEQFF. CDR3 coding DNA: TGTGCCAGCAGCGAAAACCGGGACAGGGTTGGCGAGCAGTTCTTC.

This sequence joins TRBV9 and TRBJ1-4, with D tentatively TRBD1 (6 bases). Germline CDR1 SGDLS, CDR2 YYNGEE. V dropped 0 bases and J dropped 5 bases, with 11 bases sitting between them. The CDR3 length is 15 residues. DNA of the CDR3: TGTGCCAGCAGCGTAGCTCCCGACAGGAATGAAAAACTGTTTTTT. It encodes CASSVAPDRNEKLFF.

This clone has a single count. The conserved final phenylalanine or tryptophan is absent from the CDR3, which likely points to a read error. The gene calls are TRBV5-1 and TRBJ1-6; weak D call: TRBD1 (6 bases). The V gene's germline CDR1 is SGHRS and CDR2 YFSETQ. V was cut by 2 bases and J by 8 bases, with 14 bases left in between. The CDR3 covers 15 residues. CDR3 nucleotide sequence: TGCGCCAGCAGCTTCAGGGGAGATTGGGATTCACCCCTCCACCTT. This encodes CASSFRGDWDSPLHL.

This clone was counted a few times. J is TRBJ2-6 and V is TRBV5-4; a possible D gene is TRBD1 (6 bases). The CDR3 has 15 residues. V lost 5 bases and J 0 bases, leaving 9 bases between the germline ends. CDR1 is SGHNT and CDR2 is YYREEE in the germline V gene (reference sequence). The CDR3 is CASRRDISGANVLTF. The CDR3 coding sequence is TGTGCCAGCAGAAGGGACATCTCTGGGGCCAACGTCCTGACTTTC.

This clone has a handful of counts. The chain is built from TRBV9 and TRBJ1-3, with 7 bases that match TRBD1. Germline CDR1 is SGDLS and CDR2 is YYNGEE. This CDR3 is 15 amino acids long. J was trimmed by 2 bases and V by 2 bases; bases with no gene match: 4. The CDR3 loop reads CASSVYTGAGNTIYF. The DNA of the CDR3 is TGTGCCAGCAGCGTTTATACAGGGGCTGGAAACACCATATATTTT. Complete variable domain (other parts from reference TRBV9 and TRBJ1-3): DSGVTQTPKHLITATGQRVTLRCSPRSGDLSVYWYQQSLDQGLQFLIQYYNGEERAKGNILERFSAQQFPDLHSELNLSSLELGDSALYFCASSVYTGAGNTIYFGEGSWLTVV.

This clone was seen more than once but under ten times. This sequence joins TRBV5-1 and TRBJ1-1; unclear D gene. The germline CDR1 and CDR2 sequences are SGHRS and YFSETQ. This CDR3 has 13 amino acids. V was clipped by 5 bases and J by 1 base, with 9 bases between them. The CDR3 sequence is CASRAGRNTEAFF. In nucleotides, the CDR3 is TGCGCCAGCAGGGCGGGTAGGAACACTGAAGCTTTCTTT.

In its sample, this clone was seen a few times. The V call is TRBV5-1, the J call TRBJ2-1; possibly TRBD2 for D (7 bases). The CDR3 has 15 residues. From germline, CDR1 is SGHRS and CDR2 YFSETQ. Trimming took off 2 bases at V and 8 bases at J, with 17 bases between the two ends. The CDR3 nucleotides are TGCGCCAGCAGCTTAGGGCGGCGGGGGCTCGATGAGCAGTTCTTC. Translated, it gives CASSLGRRGLDEQFF. The full variable domain, completed using reference TRBV5-1 and TRBJ2-1, is KAGVTQTPRYLIKTRGQQVTLSCSPISGHRSVSWYQQTPGQGLQFLFEYFSETQRNKGNFPGRFSGRQFSNSRSEMNVSTLELGDSALYLCASSLGRRGLDEQFFGPGTRLTVL.

This clone was seen only a few times. This chain links TRBV28 with TRBJ1-2; TRBD1 is a possible D gene (5 bases). The CDR3 length is 14 residues. Germline CDR1 reads MDHEN; CDR2 reads SYDVKM. V was shortened by 4 bases and J by 6 bases, with 15 bases between the two germline ends. CDR3 amino acids: CASSSGAGRDGYTF. DNA for the CDR3: TGTGCCAGCAGTTCCGGAGCGGGGCGGGATGGCTACACCTTC.

This clone was seen more than once but under ten times. The chain joins TRBV21-1 to TRBJ2-1; the table's D call of TRBD2 was not tested on the DNA. TRBV21-1 is deemed a pseudogene. The CDR3 contains 17 residues. CDR3 loop: CASSKVKLAGVINEQFF. Written as DNA, the CDR3 is TGTGCCAGCAGCAAAGTCAAACTAGCGGGAGTTATCAATGAGCAGTTCTTC.

This clone came up a few times. J is TRBJ2-6 and V is TRBV2, with TRBD2 as a possible D gene (5 bases). CDR3 length equals 17 residues. Germline lookup yields CDR1 SNHLY and CDR2 FYNNEI. The V end lost 4 bases, the J end lost 0 bases, and 13 bases lay between the germline ends. The CDR3 protein is CASSGLGRSSGANVLTF. The CDR3 region has the DNA TGTGCCAGCAGTGGATTAGGGAGAAGCTCTGGGGCCAACGTCCTGACTTTC.

At least ten counts were recorded for this clone. J is TRBJ2-7 and V is TRBV30; 7 nucleotides match TRBD1. CDR1 is GTSNPN and CDR2 is SVGIG in the germline V gene (reference sequence). The CDR3 loop spans 13 amino acids. V was pared by 2 bases and J by 6 bases, with 7 bases of the junction left unmatched. The CDR3 reads CAWSRQGLGEQYF. The CDR3 bases are TGTGCCTGGAGTAGACAGGGCCTCGGCGAGCAGTACTTC. The complete variable domain, with remaining parts taken from reference TRBV30 and TRBJ2-7, reads SQTIHQWPATLVQPVGSPLSLECTVEGTSNPNLYWYRQAAGRGLQLLFYSVGIGQISSEVPQNLSASRPQDRQFILSSKKLLLSDSGFYLCAWSRQGLGEQYFGPGTRLTVT.

Concerning this clone: At one end the junction does not follow the germline gene, possibly because of a read error. The chain couples TRBV20-1 to TRBJ1-5; 7 nucleotides line up with TRBD1. This CDR3 spans 9 amino acids. CDR1 is DFQATT and CDR2 is SNEGSKA in the germline V gene (reference sequence). CDR3 in amino acids: CSAKTGKDF. The CDR3 bases are TGCAGTGCTAAGACAGGGAAGGATTTT.

V usage is TRBV6-5 and J usage is TRBJ2-7; D is unresolved. This CDR3 is 14 amino acids long. The V end lost 4 bases, the J end lost 9 bases, and 19 bases lay between the germline ends. CDR1 and CDR2 from the germline V gene are MNHEY and SVGAGI. The CDR3 is CASSFTSPGSGQYF. The CDR3 DNA reads as TGTGCCAGCAGTTTCACCTCTCCCGGATCAGGGCAGTACTTC.

This clone was observed at least ten times. This rearrangement joins TRBV5-4 to TRBJ2-1, with D perhaps matching TRBD1 (6 bases). The CDR3 spans 15 residues. Trimming removed 4 bases from V and 0 bases from J, with 11 bases in between. Germline CDR1 is SGHNT and CDR2 is YYREEE (reference sequence). The CDR3 sequence: CASSPDSNSYNEQFF. CDR3 nucleotides: TGTGCCAGCAGCCCGGACAGCAACTCCTACAATGAGCAGTTCTTC.

This clone was counted only a few times. The rearrangement uses TRBV19 and TRBJ1-5; TRBD1 might be the D (5 bases). The V end was cut by 11 bases, the J end by 1 base, with 12 bases between. Germline V gene data show CDR1 as LNHDA and CDR2 as SQIVND (reference sequence). This CDR3 is built from 13 residues. In nucleotides, the CDR3 is TGTGCCGCGGCGGGGGTGAGCAATCAGCCCCAGCATTTT. It specifies CAAAGVSNQPQHF.

This clone was counted a few times. The rearrangement links TRBV7-2 to TRBJ2-3; D is possibly TRBD2 (7 bases). V lost 3 bases to trimming and J lost 1 base, with 14 bases between them. Germline CDR1 is SGHTA and CDR2 is FQGNSA. This CDR3 has 16 residues. CDR3 bases: TGTGCCAGCAGCTTGTGGGGGGGCCGCGGCACAGATACGCAGTATTTT. It yields the protein CASSLWGGRGTDTQYF. The variable domain in full, with the rest retrieved from reference TRBV7-2 and TRBJ2-3, is GAGVSQSPSNKVTEKGKDVELRCDPISGHTALYWYRQSLGQGLEFLIYFQGNSAPDKSGLPSDRFSAERTGGSVSTLTIQRTQQEDSAVYLCASSLWGGRGTDTQYFGPGTRLTVL.

V and J are TRBV7-2 and TRBJ1-4; no definite D call. The CDR3 runs 13 residues. Per the germline V gene, CDR1 is SGHTA and CDR2 is FQGNSA. V gave up 5 bases and J gave up 8 bases, with 12 bases separating them. In DNA form, the CDR3 reads TGTGCCAGCAGCCCGCTTGGTCGGGAAAAACTGTTTTTT. This gives the protein CASSPLGREKLFF.

The chain joins TRBV7-9 to TRBJ1-2; D gene uncertain. This CDR3 is built from 15 residues. The germline gives CDR1 SEHNR, CDR2 FQNEAQ (reference sequence). V lost 1 base, J lost 0 bases, and 9 bases lay in between. The CDR3: CASSLGSGANYGYTF. The CDR3 DNA reads TGTGCCAGCAGCTTAGGCAGCGGAGCTAACTATGGCTACACCTTC.

This clone was counted between two and nine times. The chain has TRBV5-1 and TRBJ2-5; 7 bases agree with TRBD2. The V gene's germline CDR1 is SGHRS and CDR2 YFSETQ. CDR3 length: 14 residues. V lost 2 bases to trimming and J lost 4 bases; unmatched junction nucleotides: 5. The CDR3 sequence is CASSFGAGRETQYF. The CDR3 DNA sequence: TGCGCCAGCAGCTTTGGAGCGGGGAGAGAGACCCAGTACTTC.

The genes are TRBV28 and TRBJ2-7; TRBD1 matches 7 bases. Germline CDR1 is MDHEN and CDR2 is SYDVKM. This CDR3 is 12 amino acids long. Losses at the gene ends were 6 bases for V and 2 bases for J; bases not matched to a gene: 1. CDR3 sequence (DNA): TGTGCCAGCAGGACAGGGACCTACGAGCAGTACTTC. The encoded protein is CASRTGTYEQYF.

This clone was detected a few times. The rearrangement joins TRBV7-2 to TRBJ1-1, with D possibly TRBD1 on 6 matching bases. Per the germline V gene, CDR1 is SGHTA and CDR2 is FQGNSA. CDR3 size: 15 residues. V was shortened by 4 bases and J by 0 bases, with 12 bases between the two germline ends. This CDR3 reads CASSSQGLMNTEAFF. DNA for the CDR3: TGTGCCAGCAGCTCACAGGGCCTTATGAACACTGAAGCTTTCTTT.

This clone was seen a handful of times. The V gene is TRBV6-5, the J gene TRBJ2-3; D is uncertain. Trimming took 0 bases from V and 1 from J, leaving 8 bases between them. CDR1 is MNHEY, CDR2 SVGAGI, per germline. The CDR3 extends over 15 amino acids. The CDR3 loop reads CASSYSIDGTDTQYF. Written as DNA, the CDR3 is TGTGCCAGCAGTTACTCGATAGATGGCACAGATACGCAGTATTTT.

This clone was seen only a few times. The genes are TRBV11-1 and TRBJ2-1, with D possibly TRBD2 on 5 matching bases. The CDR3 has 15 residues. Between the trimmed V and J ends, which lost 5 bases and 6 bases, there was a span of 17 bases. The germline V gene encodes CDR1 SGHAT and CDR2 FQDESV (reference sequence). The CDR3 is CASSPFAPGGNEQFF. The DNA for the CDR3 is TGTGCCAGCAGCCCCTTCGCCCCTGGAGGCAATGAGCAGTTCTTC.